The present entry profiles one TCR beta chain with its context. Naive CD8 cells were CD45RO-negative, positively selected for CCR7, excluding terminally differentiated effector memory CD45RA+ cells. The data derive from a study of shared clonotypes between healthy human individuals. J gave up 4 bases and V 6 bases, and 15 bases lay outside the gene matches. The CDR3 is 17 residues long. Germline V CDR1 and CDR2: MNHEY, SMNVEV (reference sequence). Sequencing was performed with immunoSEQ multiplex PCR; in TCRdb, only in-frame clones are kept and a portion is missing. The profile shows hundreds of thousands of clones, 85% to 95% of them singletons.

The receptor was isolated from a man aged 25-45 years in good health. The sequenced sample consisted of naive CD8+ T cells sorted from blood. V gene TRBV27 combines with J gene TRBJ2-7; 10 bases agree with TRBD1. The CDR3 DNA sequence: TGTGCCAGCAGCCCCGGTCCGGGACAGGGGCCGAAATACGAGCAGTACTTC. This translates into CASSPGPGQGPKYEQYF.